This TCR beta chain stems from a study of blood T cell repertoires in COVID-19. In the original processing: Amplifying reference gene primers gave estimates of nucleated cell counts. The protocol was immunoSEQ multiplex PCR, while the TCRdb copy is restricted to in-frame clones and leaves out a portion. V and J calls and clone size come straight from that table; D and trimming were deduced from the DNA. The sample lists about 47,000 clones; about 81% were seen once. The CDR3 has 15 amino acids. In germline, CDR1 is SGHNT, CDR2 YENEEA. Unmatched junction bases numbered 9, after V lost 7 bases and J lost 4 bases.

What was sequenced was peripheral blood. The chain joins TRBV11-3 to TRBJ1-1, with 10 bases lining up with TRBD1. The TCR comes from a human donor with acute or convalescent COVID-19. The donor label of this sample is uncertain. The CDR3 region has the DNA TGTGCCAGCAACCCGGGGACAGGGGTGAGCACTGAAGCTTTCTTT. It translates to CASNPGTGVSTEAFF.